The 5 T cell receptor beta chains presented below share a single source sample, sequenced in a study of T-cell memory formation after mild COVID-19. TCRdb redid the calling of the 5' RACE reads with MiXCR, one entry per CDR3 protein. The sample yields hundreds of thousands of distinct CDR3 sequences, around 20% seen once. Sequenced material: PBMCs or a T cell subset sorted from them (not recorded which). Receptors originate from an adult woman who had mild COVID-19 (a few samples of this study predate the infection). Cell type and time point are not known.

The chain has TRBV7-2 and TRBJ2-1, with unresolved D. This CDR3 has 15 amino acids. V was pared by 7 bases and J by 6 bases, with 19 bases between. Germline-derived CDR1 and CDR2 are SGHTA and FQGNSA. This CDR3 is CASTPGRVLRNEQFF. CDR3 DNA sequence: TGTGCCAGCACCCCGGGTAGGGTTCTTCGCAATGAGCAGTTCTTC.

The genes are TRBV4-2 and TRBJ2-5; a possible D gene is TRBD1 (5 bases). The CDR3 is 13 amino acids. V lost 0 bases and J 5 bases, leaving 7 bases between the germline ends. Germline lookup yields CDR1 LGHNA and CDR2 YNFKEQ. This CDR3 reads CASSQETAETQYF. CDR3 DNA sequence: TGTGCCAGCAGCCAAGAGACAGCGGAGACCCAGTACTTC.

This clonotype showed up just a few times. This chain uses TRBV29-1 with TRBJ1-1; TRBD1 matches at 7 bases. With V trimmed by 7 bases and J by 5 bases, 10 bases remained unmatched. The CDR3 extends over 13 amino acids. Germline V gene data show CDR1 as SQVTM and CDR2 as ANQGSEA. The CDR3 protein is CSATEGARTEAFF. The CDR3 coding sequence is TGCAGCGCCACAGAGGGGGCGAGGACTGAAGCTTTCTTT.

The chain uses TRBV15 and TRBJ1-5; no clear D. V lost 5 bases and J 2 bases, leaving 7 bases between the germline ends. Germline V gene lookup returns CDR1 LNHNV and CDR2 YYDKDF (reference sequence). This CDR3 spans 13 amino acids. In DNA, the CDR3 is TGTGCCACCAGCCAAGGGCGCAATCAGCCCCAGCATTTT. Translation: CATSQGRNQPQHF. The full variable domain, rest sourced from reference TRBV15 and TRBJ1-5, is DAMVIQNPRYQVTQFGKPVTLSCSQTLNHNVMYWYQQKSSQAPKLLFHYYDKDFNNEADTPDNFQSRRPNTSFCFLDIRSPGLGDTAMYLCATSQGRNQPQHFGDGTRLSIL.

Only a few counts were recorded for this clonotype. The chain carries TRBV5-1 and TRBJ2-7, with no clear D. V lost 4 bases and J 5 bases, leaving 16 bases between the germline ends. CDR3 size: 14 residues. Germline V gene data show CDR1 as SGHRS and CDR2 as YFSETQ. The CDR3 nucleotides read TGCGCCAGCAGCAGTGGGGATACGAGGAACGAGCAGTACTTC. Translated, it gives CASSSGDTRNEQYF. Supplemented by reference TRBV5-1 and TRBJ2-7, the full variable domain reads KAGVTQTPRYLIKTRGQQVTLSCSPISGHRSVSWYQQTPGQGLQFLFEYFSETQRNKGNFPGRFSGRQFSNSRSEMNVSTLELGDSALYLCASSSGDTRNEQYFGPGTRLTVT.